These 11 T cell receptor beta chains were all obtained from the same sample, sequenced in a study of naive and memory T cell subsets. Study conclusions and caveats: Possibly reflecting memory cells re-expressing CD45RA, a few larger clonotypes occurred in naive repertoires, especially CD8.

The beta constant-region primer was an equimolar mix of two oligonucleotides covering TRBC1 and TRBC2. Ligated cDNA was amplified by four rounds of PCR with nested alpha and beta constant-region primers and SP2. In TCRdb, the UMI-ligation and nested PCR reads were re-called with MiXCR into one record per CDR3 protein. The sample yields over 110,000 distinct CDR3 sequences, 15% to 20% seen once. Their recognized antigens are unknown. Sequences were obtained from naive CD8+ T cells from blood. The receptors were gathered from a human donor in good health.

This clonotype was detected only a few times. The chain recombines TRBV7-9 with TRBJ2-1; D is unclear. Germline V lookup: CDR1 SEHNR, CDR2 FQNEAQ (reference sequence). V dropped 6 bases and J dropped 8 bases, with 11 bases sitting between them. The CDR3 length is 12 residues. In nucleotides, the CDR3 is TGTGCCAGCAGGCACTCTGGCGATGAGCAGTTCTTC. Translated: CASRHSGDEQFF.

In DNA form, the CDR3 reads TGTGCCAGCACCAATGAGGGACTATATGGCACCGGGGAGCTGTTTTTT. Its protein is CASTNEGLYGTGELFF. This rearrangement joins TRBV6-2 or TRBV6-3 to TRBJ2-2; 7 bases fit TRBD2. Germline values: CDR1 MNHEY, CDR2 SVGEGT. The J segment lost 4 bases and the V segment lost 7 bases, leaving 12 bases of the junction unmatched. The CDR3 has 16 residues.

This clonotype appeared a few times. The gene calls are TRBV12-3 or TRBV12-4 and TRBJ2-2; D is tentatively TRBD1 or TRBD2 (5 bases each). Trimming took off 7 bases at V and 5 bases at J, with 17 bases between the two ends. The CDR3 spans 15 residues. The CDR3 DNA sequence: TGTGCCAGCACCCTAGAGGGGCACTTTACCGGGGAGCTGTTTTTT. Translating gives CASTLEGHFTGELFF.

V gene TRBV3-1 combines with J gene TRBJ1-4; no reliable D call. V lost 4 bases, J lost 0 bases, and 9 bases lay in between. The length of the CDR3 is 15 residues. Germline CDR1 and CDR2: LGHDT and YNNKEL (reference sequence). The CDR3 DNA reads as TGTGCCAGCAGCCCCCAGGATGCAACTAATGAAAAACTGTTTTTT. Translated, it gives CASSPQDATNEKLFF.

This sequence joins TRBV28 and TRBJ2-3; D is uncertain. CDR1 and CDR2 from the germline V gene are MDHEN and SYDVKM. V shed 7 bases and J shed 5 bases, with 28 bases lying between them. This CDR3 contains 18 residues. The CDR3: CASMGLPSGASWEDTQYF. In DNA form, the CDR3 reads TGTGCCAGCATGGGTCTCCCCTCGGGTGCGTCCTGGGAAGATACGCAGTATTTT.

The chain is built from TRBV3-1 and TRBJ2-3, with D unclear. The CDR3 consists of 12 residues. CDR1 and CDR2 (germline): LGHDT, YNNKEL (reference sequence). V dropped 2 bases and J dropped 5 bases, with 5 bases sitting between them. DNA for the CDR3: TGTGCCAGCAGCCAAACGGGAGATACGCAGTATTTT. Translating gives CASSQTGDTQYF.

This clonotype was detected only a few times. V gene TRBV10-3 combines with J gene TRBJ2-1, with D hard to call. The V gene lost 0 bases and the J gene lost 0 bases, with 12 bases spanning the gap. In germline, CDR1 is ENHRY, CDR2 SYGVKD. CDR3 size: 17 residues. CDR3: CAISESDTRSSYNEQFF. CDR3 nucleotides: TGTGCCATCAGTGAGTCCGATACCAGGAGCTCCTACAATGAGCAGTTCTTC.

Ten or more counts support this clonotype. The rearrangement uses TRBV27 and TRBJ1-6; no clear D gene. The CDR3 runs 14 residues. CDR1 is MNHEY and CDR2 is SMNVEV in the germline V gene (reference sequence). The V end lost 2 bases, the J end lost 9 bases, and 11 bases lay between the germline ends. DNA of the CDR3: TGTGCCAGCAGTTTAGAAGGCAGAGGTTCACCCCTCCACTTT. Protein sequence: CASSLEGRGSPLHF.

This clonotype occurred a few times. The chain recombines TRBV29-1 with TRBJ1-2; D gene unclear. Deletions cut 8 bases from V and 2 bases from J, with 12 bases between. This CDR3 is built from 12 residues. The germline gives CDR1 SQVTM, CDR2 ANQGSEA. CDR3 protein: CSLLDGNYGYTF. CDR3 bases: TGCAGCTTGTTGGACGGGAACTATGGCTACACCTTC.

The rearrangement uses TRBV6-5 and TRBJ2-5; 7 bases map to TRBD1. Trimming took 7 bases from V and 3 from J; bases not matched to a gene: 5. The CDR3 is 13 amino acids. Germline V gene sequence: CDR1 MNHEY, CDR2 SVGAGI. The CDR3 DNA reads TGTGCCAGCACCGACAGGGCCGAAGAGACCCAGTACTTC. Its protein product is CASTDRAEETQYF.

The chain has TRBV13 and TRBJ1-5; D gene uncertain. This CDR3 contains 14 residues. Germline V lookup: CDR1 PRHDT, CDR2 FYEKMQ (reference sequence). Trimming cost V 5 bases and J 0 bases, with 8 bases left between them. The CDR3 DNA reads TGTGCCAGCAGCGTCAGAGATAGCAATCAGCCCCAGCATTTT. Translating gives CASSVRDSNQPQHF.